In its sample, the clone carrying this TCR beta chain ranks as medium-sized. Its antigen remains unidentified. V was clipped by 6 bases and J by 5 bases; unmatched bases: 8. The CDR3 runs 14 residues. CDR1 is MNHNY and CDR2 is SVGAGI in the germline V gene (reference sequence). The data belong to a study of spatial heterogeneity in lung cancer. Sample time point: sample taken at primary tumor resection. From tumor, nontumor lung or frozen PBMC, whole RNA was taken unsorted for sequencing. Study observations and caveats: Ubiquitous and regional nonsynonymous mutations were each tracked by the matching count of ubiquitous or regional expanded TCRs. Counts that tracked tumor mutation counts were those of expanded intratumoral alpha and beta TCRs. In tumor T cells, estimated coverage reached around 7% for alpha chains and more than 11% for beta chains.

Individual TCR cDNA molecules each bore their own unique molecular identifier. TCRdb fed the 5' RACE reads into MiXCR, producing one record per CDR3 protein. The sample lists 5,000 to 6,500 distinct CDR3 sequences, 3.5% to 4% occurring once. The sequence came from a female donor with early-stage non-small cell lung cancer. The sample consisted of lung tumor tissue, taken at surgery. The rearrangement uses TRBV6-6 and TRBJ2-7, with 9 bases lining up with TRBD1. The CDR3 reads CASSRWDRDNEQYF. DNA for the CDR3: TGTGCCAGCAGCCGTTGGGACAGGGATAACGAGCAGTACTTC.